These T cell receptor beta chains were read from a single sample in a study of cytotoxic CD8 clonotypes in ibrutinib-treated CLL. Sequencing used immunoSEQ multiplex PCR; TCRdb keeps in-frame clones, though not all of them. The sample records some 310,000 clones, just under 80% being singletons. This specimen consisted of PBMCs, obtained before ibrutinib treatment. All receptors come from a human donor with chronic lymphocytic leukemia. CDR3s leave out the opening cysteine and the closing phenylalanine or tryptophan. Rows may omit the clone size; those that give it use once, few, many or a size class.

>NA|TRBV30|TRBJ2-7
ACQDPGQGFEQY
>NA|TRBV9|TRBJ2-2
ASSVAQHGPNTGELF
>NA|TRBV29-1|TRBJ1-1
SVERARMNTEAF
>NA|TRBV27|TRBJ2-7
ASTSRESASGSSREQY
>once|TRBV28|TRBJ2-3
ASSSGSATDTQY
>NA|TRBV6-5|TRBJ2-7
ASSGPGDYEQY
>NA|TRBV29-1|TRBJ2-1
SVGGGSSYNEQF
>NA|TRBV4-2|TRBJ2-3
ASSQDPAGGSDTQY
>NA|TRBV10-3|TRBJ2-5
AIKGTSGKETQY
>NA|TRBV7-9|TRBJ1-1
ASSLSRSGHGTEAF
>few|TRBV12-5|TRBJ2-7
ASGFWGSYEQY
>few|TRBV6-1|TRBJ2-1
ASSELAVYNEQF
>once|TRBV15|TRBJ2-7
ATSRASQGLADLTYEQY
>once|TRBV5-1|TRBJ2-7
ASSLGTATYEQY
>NA|TRBV5-1|TRBJ2-1
ASSWRVLAGSRNEQF
>NA|TRBV19|TRBJ1-5
ASSRGQGRFDSNQPQH
>NA|TRBV6-1|TRBJ1-2
ASSLGRDYGYT
>once|TRBV4-3|TRBJ2-1
ASSQDRAGQF
>NA|TRBV25-1|TRBJ1-3
ASSRQGSASGNTIY
>NA|TRBV19|TRBJ2-3
ASSRESKDTQY
>NA|TRBV7-3|TRBJ2-2
ASSLRGDTGELF
>once|TRBV13|TRBJ1-2
ASSLEGLNVT
>NA|TRBV7-3|TRBJ2-2
ASSLAGPGELF
>NA|TRBV6-5|TRBJ2-1
ASSYSVYNEQF
>once|TRBV4-2|TRBJ1-2
ASSQEQGATYYGYT
>NA|TRBV5-1|TRBJ2-2
ASLGTGNTGELF
>NA|TRBV28|TRBJ1-4
ASWSSTNEKLF